This record looks at one T cell receptor beta chain sequence and its context. The record originates from a study of blood T cell repertoires in COVID-19. Study at large: Specimens from acute and convalescent COVID-19 originated in the United States, Italy and Spain. Sources were T cells, B-cell-depleted T cells, or PBMCs; the material itself was cDNA or gDNA.

This CDR3 spans 14 amino acids. V shed 0 bases and J 5 bases; nucleotides not matched to a gene: 2. Germline V gene data show CDR1 as SGHRS and CDR2 as YFSETQ. The authors' processing: Using reference gene primer amplification, nucleated cell counts were estimated. TCRdb's table, derived via immunoSEQ multiplex PCR, lists solely in-frame clones and lacks some. V and J calls plus clone size are reproduced from that table; the DNA served to infer D and trimming. The sample lists tens of thousands of clones, roughly 91% occurring once. V and J are TRBV5-1 and TRBJ1-1, with 9 bases that match TRBD1. The clonotype originates from a human donor in a cohort sampled during active COVID-19. The specimen sequenced was peripheral blood. CDR3 sequence: CASSLAGTGTEAFF. CDR3 bases: TGCGCCAGCAGCTTGGCCGGGACAGGGACTGAAGCTTTCTTT.